What follows describes a single T cell receptor (beta chain). These data are taken from a study of blood T cell repertoires in COVID-19. Turning to the study itself: Sites in the United States, Italy and Spain provided acute and convalescent COVID-19 samples. PBMCs, B-cell-depleted T cells, or T cells provided the cDNA or gDNA that made up the material.

This CDR3 spans 11 amino acids. The germline V and J ends were trimmed by 6 bases and 6 bases, with 6 bases remaining between them. Germline V lookup: CDR1 MNHEY, CDR2 SVGAGI. Study processing details: It was from reference gene primer amplification that nucleated cell counts were estimated. Method: immunoSEQ multiplex PCR; TCRdb's copy keeps in-frame clones and lacks some. D and trimming were read from the DNA, whereas the V and J calls and clone size are those reported in that table. The sample comprises about 36,000 clones, around 87% of which are singletons, and 20% to 25% rests with the top ten.

Specimen: peripheral blood. V gene TRBV6-5 combines with J gene TRBJ2-1; D gene unclear. The receptor comes from a man in his 60s with active or convalescent COVID-19. The DNA for the CDR3 is TGTGCCAGCAGCGAGGCCAATGAGCAGTTCTTC. Amino acids: CASSEANEQFF.